These 18 T cell receptor beta chains were all obtained from the same sample, sequenced in a study of T cells and Merkel cell carcinoma outcomes. Libraries were prepared by immunoSEQ multiplex PCR; TCRdb keeps only in-frame clonotypes and omits some of them. The sample holds about 6,400 clones; approximately 75% are singletons and the top ten take over 12%. Sequencing input: tumor tissue from Merkel cell carcinoma. These receptors all come from a human donor with Merkel cell carcinoma. Some clones in this sample may be carry-over from other donors' samples.

V gene TRBV13 combines with J gene TRBJ2-5; D remains ambiguous. The CDR3 totals 13 residues. The germline V and J ends were trimmed by 3 bases and 5 bases, with 10 bases remaining between them. Germline V gene sequence: CDR1 PRHDT, CDR2 FYEKMQ (reference sequence). CDR3 region: CASSFRILETQYF. CDR3 coding DNA: TGTGCCAGCAGCTTCAGAATTTTGGAGACCCAGTACTTC.

This clone was seen a handful of times. V and J are TRBV27 and TRBJ2-3; 9 bases are a match to TRBD2. Germline assignment: CDR1 MNHEY and CDR2 SMNVEV (reference sequence). With V trimmed by 5 bases and J by 6 bases, 9 bases remained unmatched. CDR3 length: 15 amino acids. The CDR3 DNA is TGTGCCAGCAGTCCTTCCCTGCGGGAGGGGGATACGCAGTATTTT. This encodes CASSPSLREGDTQYF.

This sequence joins TRBV14 and TRBJ2-2, with 9 bases identical to TRBD1. The CDR3 contains 17 residues. CDR1 is SGHDN, CDR2 FVKESK, per germline. V was clipped by 4 bases and J by 5 bases; unmatched bases: 11. CDR3 coding DNA: TGTGCCAGCAGCCCTGGGGGGGACAGGGCACGGACCGGGGAGCTGTTTTTT. Amino acids: CASSPGGDRARTGELFF.

The chain links TRBV14 to TRBJ2-7; D is ambiguous. The CDR3 is 14 amino acids. Germline CDR1 reads SGHDN; CDR2 reads FVKESK. V shed 3 bases and J shed 0 bases, with 9 bases lying between them. CDR3 residues: CASSHLGHSYEQYF. CDR3 bases: TGTGCCAGCAGCCATTTAGGGCACTCCTACGAGCAGTACTTC.

The V call is TRBV5-4, the J call TRBJ2-1; 7 bases map to TRBD1. Germline CDR1 is SGHNT and CDR2 is YYREEE (reference sequence). CDR3 length: 16 residues. Losses at the gene ends were 4 bases for V and 4 bases for J; bases not matched to a gene: 11. The CDR3 DNA is TGTGCCAGCAGCCCGGTCGGGACAGAGACTTACAATGAGCAGTTCTTC. Amino acids: CASSPVGTETYNEQFF.

The chain combines TRBV7-9 with TRBJ2-5, with D hard to call. The CDR3 length is 15 residues. Per the germline V gene, CDR1 is SEHNR and CDR2 is FQNEAQ (reference sequence). V gave up 5 bases and J gave up 4 bases, with 17 bases separating them. Here the CDR3 DNA reads TGTGCCAGCAGCCCGTACTCCATAGGACCAGAGACCCAGTACTTC. The encoded protein is CASSPYSIGPETQYF.

The chain links TRBV7-2 to TRBJ2-5; no clear D. With 0 bases removed from V and 4 bases from J, the gap between germline ends came to 12 bases. The CDR3 is 15 amino acids. From germline, CDR1 is SGHTA and CDR2 FQGNSA. Here the CDR3 reads CASSLAGGERETQYF. The CDR3 nucleotides are TGTGCCAGCAGCTTAGCGGGTGGGGAAAGAGAGACCCAGTACTTC. Filled out from reference TRBV7-2 and TRBJ2-5, the complete variable domain reads GAGVSQSPSNKVTEKGKDVELRCDPISGHTALYWYRQSLGQGLEFLIYFQGNSAPDKSGLPSDRFSAERTGGSVSTLTIQRTQQEDSAVYLCASSLAGGERETQYFGPGTRLLVL.

V is TRBV28 and J is TRBJ2-5; 11 bases match TRBD2. Germline V gene sequence: CDR1 MDHEN, CDR2 SYDVKM. Trimming at V came to 10 bases and at J to 3 bases, leaving 13 bases not matched to a gene. The CDR3 runs 16 residues. The CDR3 DNA sequence: TGTGCCACCCAATCCGGTCCGGGACTAGCGGAAGAGACCCAGTACTTC. This translates into CATQSGPGLAEETQYF.

This clone was found once. The rearrangement uses TRBV5-6 and TRBJ2-4, with D unclear. This CDR3 spans 13 amino acids. V was trimmed by 4 bases and J by 0 bases, leaving 5 bases between them. CDR1 and CDR2 from the germline V gene are SGHDT and YYEEEE. The CDR3, as DNA: TGTGCCAGCAGCCCCCCAGCCAAAAACATTCAGTACTTC. It encodes CASSPPAKNIQYF.

The V call is TRBV30, the J call TRBJ2-7; TRBD1 or TRBD2 may be the D gene (6 bases each). V was clipped by 5 bases and J by 7 bases, with 15 bases between them. The CDR3 totals 12 residues. Germline CDR1 is GTSNPN and CDR2 is SVGIG (reference sequence). Written as DNA, the CDR3 is TGTGCCTGGCAAAGGGGGGTGAGAGAGCAGTACTTC. Its protein is CAWQRGVREQYF.

CDR3 protein: CASIHRDSPLNYGYTF. CDR3 nucleotide sequence: TGTGCCAGCATCCACCGTGACTCTCCCCTTAACTATGGCTACACCTTC. The rearrangement links TRBV21-1 to TRBJ1-2. TRBV21-1 is annotated as a pseudogene. The CDR3 length is 16 residues.

This clone occurred once. The chain uses TRBV28 and TRBJ2-7; 12 nucleotides agree with TRBD2. Per germline, CDR1 MDHEN and CDR2 SYDVKM. This CDR3 has 14 residues. Trimming took 8 bases from V and 3 from J; bases not matched to a gene: 5. The CDR3 is CASLRTSGNYEQYF. DNA of the CDR3: TGTGCCAGCCTAAGGACTAGCGGGAACTACGAGCAGTACTTC.

This chain links TRBV18 with TRBJ2-6, with no clear D. V lost 2 bases, J lost 0 bases, and 8 bases lay in between. CDR1 is KGHSH and CDR2 is LQKENI in the germline V gene. The CDR3 spans 16 residues. The CDR3 spells CASSPLQNSGANVLTF. The CDR3 nucleotides are TGTGCCAGCTCACCATTGCAGAACTCTGGGGCCAACGTCCTGACTTTC.

The chain couples TRBV20-1 to TRBJ2-5, with 8 bases lining up with TRBD1. Germline assignment: CDR1 DFQATT and CDR2 SNEGSKA (reference sequence). The trim removed 6 bases at V and 4 bases at J, leaving 1 base unmatched. The CDR3 has 11 amino acids. CDR3 protein: CSADRGETQYF. Here the CDR3 DNA reads TGCAGTGCCGACAGGGGAGAGACCCAGTACTTC.

This clone was recorded a few times. The V gene is TRBV5-4, the J gene TRBJ2-1, with D maybe TRBD1 (5 bases). Germline V gene sequence: CDR1 SGHNT, CDR2 YYREEE (reference sequence). Trimming left V 4 bases short and J 9 bases short, with 17 bases between. CDR3 length: 14 amino acids. In DNA, the CDR3 is TGTGCCAGCAGCCCAAGGGCCGCCCAGGGTGAGCAGTTCTTC. Protein product: CASSPRAAQGEQFF.

Only a few counts were recorded for this clone. The chain combines TRBV4-3 with TRBJ2-7; 7 bases align to TRBD1. Germline V gives CDR1 LGHNA, CDR2 YSLEER. J was trimmed by 4 bases and V by 4 bases; bases with no gene match: 4. This CDR3 has 13 residues. The CDR3 bases are TGCGCCAGCAGCCCGGCAGGGGGTTACGAGCAGTACTTC. Residues: CASSPAGGYEQYF.

The genes are TRBV30 and TRBJ2-7, with D unclear. Germline CDR1 and CDR2: GTSNPN and SVGIG (reference sequence). V lost 8 bases, J lost 3 bases, and 11 bases lay in between. This CDR3 is 11 amino acids long. The CDR3 sequence is CAGLDVYEQYF. The CDR3 bases are TGTGCCGGCCTTGATGTCTACGAGCAGTACTTC.

V is TRBV5-5 and J is TRBJ2-1; a weak D match, TRBD1 (6 bases). The CDR3 totals 13 residues. Germline lookup yields CDR1 SGHKS and CDR2 YYEKEE (reference sequence). V gave up 3 bases and J gave up 8 bases, with 12 bases separating them. CDR3 bases: TGTGCCAGCAGCTGGCAGGGGTTGGATGAGCAGTTCTTC. Its protein is CASSWQGLDEQFF. The variable domain in full, completed from reference TRBV5-5 and TRBJ2-1, reads DAGVTQSPTHLIKTRGQQVTLRCSPISGHKSVSWYQQVLGQGPQFIFQYYEKEERGRGNFPDRFSARQFPNYSSELNVNALLLGDSALYLCASSWQGLDEQFFGPGTRLTVL.